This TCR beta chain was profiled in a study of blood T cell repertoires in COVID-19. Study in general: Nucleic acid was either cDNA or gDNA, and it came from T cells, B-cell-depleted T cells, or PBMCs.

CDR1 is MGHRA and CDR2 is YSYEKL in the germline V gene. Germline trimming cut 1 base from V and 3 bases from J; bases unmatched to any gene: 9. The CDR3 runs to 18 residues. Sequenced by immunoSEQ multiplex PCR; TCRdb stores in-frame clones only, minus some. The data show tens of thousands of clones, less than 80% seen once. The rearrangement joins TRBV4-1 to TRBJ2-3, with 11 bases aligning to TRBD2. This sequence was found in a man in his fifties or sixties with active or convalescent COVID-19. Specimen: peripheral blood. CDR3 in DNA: TGCGCCAGCAGCCAAGGAGGGGGTGGGACTAGCGGAACAGATACGCAGTATTTT. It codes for CASSQGGGGTSGTDTQYF.